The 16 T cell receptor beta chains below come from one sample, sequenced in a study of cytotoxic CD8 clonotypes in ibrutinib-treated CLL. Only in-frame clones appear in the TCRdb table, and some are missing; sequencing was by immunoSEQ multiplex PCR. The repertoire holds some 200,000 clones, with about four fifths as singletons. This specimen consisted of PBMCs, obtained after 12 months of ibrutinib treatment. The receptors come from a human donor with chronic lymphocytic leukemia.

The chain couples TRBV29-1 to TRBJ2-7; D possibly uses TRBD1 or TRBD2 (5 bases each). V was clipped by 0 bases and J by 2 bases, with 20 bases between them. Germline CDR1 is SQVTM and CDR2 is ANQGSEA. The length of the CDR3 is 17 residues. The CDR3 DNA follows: TGCAGCGTTGAAGATGAGGGGTTGGGGCGAACGGCCTACGAGCAGTACTTC. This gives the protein CSVEDEGLGRTAYEQYF.

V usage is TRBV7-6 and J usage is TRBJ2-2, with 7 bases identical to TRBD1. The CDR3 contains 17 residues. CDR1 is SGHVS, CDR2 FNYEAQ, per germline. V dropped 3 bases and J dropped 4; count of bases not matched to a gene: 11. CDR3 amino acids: CASSFSTATGITGELFF. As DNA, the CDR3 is TGTGCCAGCAGCTTCTCAACAGCGACAGGGATCACCGGGGAGCTGTTTTTT.

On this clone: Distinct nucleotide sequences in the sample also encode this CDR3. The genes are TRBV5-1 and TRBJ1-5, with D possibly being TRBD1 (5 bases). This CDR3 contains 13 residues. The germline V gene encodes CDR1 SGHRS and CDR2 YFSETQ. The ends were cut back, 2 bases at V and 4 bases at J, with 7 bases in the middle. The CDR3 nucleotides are TGCGCCAGCAGCTTAGGGGTAAATCAGCCCCAGCATTTT. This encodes CASSLGVNQPQHF.

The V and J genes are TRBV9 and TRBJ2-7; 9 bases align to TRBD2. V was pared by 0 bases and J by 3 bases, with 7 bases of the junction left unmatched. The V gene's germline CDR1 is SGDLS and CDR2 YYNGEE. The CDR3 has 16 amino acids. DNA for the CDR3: TGTGCCAGCAGCGTAGCGAGTAGCGGGAGCAACTACGAGCAGTACTTC. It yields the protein CASSVASSGSNYEQYF.

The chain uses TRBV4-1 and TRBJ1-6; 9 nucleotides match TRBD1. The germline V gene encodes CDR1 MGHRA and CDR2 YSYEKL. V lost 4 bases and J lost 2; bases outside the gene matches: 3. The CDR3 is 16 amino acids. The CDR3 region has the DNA TGCGCCAGCAGCCGGGGACAGGGTGCCTATAATTCACCCCTCCACTTT. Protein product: CASSRGQGAYNSPLHF.

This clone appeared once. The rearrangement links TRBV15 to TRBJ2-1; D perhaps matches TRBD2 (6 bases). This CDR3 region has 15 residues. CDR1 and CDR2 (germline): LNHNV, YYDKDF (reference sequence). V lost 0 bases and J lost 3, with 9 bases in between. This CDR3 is CATSREGLVYNEQFF. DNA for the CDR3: TGTGCCACCAGCAGAGAGGGACTTGTCTACAATGAGCAGTTCTTC.

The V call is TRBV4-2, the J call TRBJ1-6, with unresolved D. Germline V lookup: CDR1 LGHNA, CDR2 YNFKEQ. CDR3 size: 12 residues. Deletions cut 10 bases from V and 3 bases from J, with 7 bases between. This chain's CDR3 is CATSGYNSPLHF. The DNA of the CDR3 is TGTGCCACCTCAGGCTATAATTCACCCCTCCACTTT.

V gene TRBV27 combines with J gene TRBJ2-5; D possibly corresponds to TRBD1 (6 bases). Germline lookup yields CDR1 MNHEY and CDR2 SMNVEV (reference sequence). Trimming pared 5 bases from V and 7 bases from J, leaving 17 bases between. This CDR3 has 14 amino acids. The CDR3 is CASSTAGDIWTQYF. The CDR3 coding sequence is TGTGCCAGCAGTACCGCAGGGGACATTTGGACCCAGTACTTC.

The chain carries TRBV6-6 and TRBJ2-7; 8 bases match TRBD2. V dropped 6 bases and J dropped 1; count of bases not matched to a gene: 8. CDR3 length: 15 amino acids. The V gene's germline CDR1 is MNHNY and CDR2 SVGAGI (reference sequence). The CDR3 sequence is CASSTLREGSYEQYF. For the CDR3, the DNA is TGTGCCAGCAGCACCCTCCGGGAGGGATCCTACGAGCAGTACTTC.

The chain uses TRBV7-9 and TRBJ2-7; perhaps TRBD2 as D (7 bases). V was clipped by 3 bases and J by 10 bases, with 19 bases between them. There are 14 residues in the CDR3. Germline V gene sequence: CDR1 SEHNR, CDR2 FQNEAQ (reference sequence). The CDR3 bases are TGTGCCAGCAGCTTCGGGGGGCGAATTGGGGTTCAGTACTTC. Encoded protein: CASSFGGRIGVQYF.

CDR3 nucleotide sequence: TGTGCCAGCTCACCACCGTATAAAGGCACAGACATGAACACTGAAGCTTTCTTT. It codes for CASSPPYKGTDMNTEAFF. This sequence joins TRBV18 and TRBJ1-1; no clear D gene. The CDR3 runs to 18 residues. With 0 bases removed from V and 0 bases from J, the gap between germline ends came to 17 bases. CDR1 is KGHSH and CDR2 is LQKENI in the germline V gene.

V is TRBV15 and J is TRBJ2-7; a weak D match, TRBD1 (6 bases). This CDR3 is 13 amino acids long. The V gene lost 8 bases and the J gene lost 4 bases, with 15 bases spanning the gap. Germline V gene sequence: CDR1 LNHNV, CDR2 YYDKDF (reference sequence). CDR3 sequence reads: CATQTHREYEQYF. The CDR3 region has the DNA TGTGCCACCCAGACCCACAGGGAGTACGAGCAGTACTTC.

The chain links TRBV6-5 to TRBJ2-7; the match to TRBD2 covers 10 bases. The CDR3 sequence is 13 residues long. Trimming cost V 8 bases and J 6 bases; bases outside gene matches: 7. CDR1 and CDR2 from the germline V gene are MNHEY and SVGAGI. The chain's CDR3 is CASRLPSGSEQYF. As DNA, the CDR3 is TGTGCCAGCCGACTCCCTAGCGGGAGCGAGCAGTACTTC.

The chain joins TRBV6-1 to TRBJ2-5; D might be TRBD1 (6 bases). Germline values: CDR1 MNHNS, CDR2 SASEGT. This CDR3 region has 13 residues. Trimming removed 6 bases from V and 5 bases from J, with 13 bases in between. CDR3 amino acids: CASRIQGGETQYF. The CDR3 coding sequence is TGTGCCAGCAGGATACAGGGCGGTGAGACCCAGTACTTC.

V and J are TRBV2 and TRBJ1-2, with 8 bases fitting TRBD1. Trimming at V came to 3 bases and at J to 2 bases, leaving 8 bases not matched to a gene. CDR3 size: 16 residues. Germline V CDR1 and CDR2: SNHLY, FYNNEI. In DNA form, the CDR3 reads TGTGCCAGCAGTGATACAGAGGACAGGGTCAACTATGGCTACACCTTC. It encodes CASSDTEDRVNYGYTF.

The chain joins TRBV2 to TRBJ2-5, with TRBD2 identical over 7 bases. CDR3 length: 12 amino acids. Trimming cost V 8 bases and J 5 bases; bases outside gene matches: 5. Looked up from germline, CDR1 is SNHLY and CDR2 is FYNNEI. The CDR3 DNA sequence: TGTGCCAGCCGCTGGGGGGGGGAGACCCAGTACTTC. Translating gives CASRWGGETQYF.